This record concerns one T cell receptor (beta chain) sequence. Its antigen is as yet unknown. This record comes from a study of cytomegalovirus exposure and HLA in healthy donors. PCR used 60 Vbeta primers and 13 Jbeta primers. Profiling relied on immunoSEQ multiplex PCR, and the TCRdb table lists in-frame clones only, not all of them. The repertoire holds approximately 280,000 clones, with about 90% as singletons. Study results and limitations: Rare TCR sequences dominated, though some public TCRs recurred in many donors. Under in vitro conditions, a few CMV-associated chains were confirmed as specific for CMV antigens.

The sequencing sample was made of PBMCs. The origin of this receptor is a woman aged 18-35 years in good health and CMV-seronegative.

For the CDR3, the DNA is TGTGCTAGCATCACCGGGGACACCGGGGAGCTGTTTTTT. It codes for CASITGDTGELFF. The rearrangement joins TRBV12-5 to TRBJ2-2, with D possibly matching TRBD2 (5 bases). V was cut by 9 bases and J by 3 bases, with 11 bases left in between. The CDR3 consists of 13 residues. Germline CDR1 reads LGHNT; CDR2 reads FRNRAP.